This T cell receptor beta chain was obtained from a study of blood T cell repertoires in COVID-19. Study background: Donors in the United States, Italy and Spain gave samples during acute or convalescent COVID-19. Sources were T cells, B-cell-depleted T cells, or PBMCs; the material itself was cDNA or gDNA.

Seattle enrolled patients during active infection and tracked them longitudinally. As originally analysed: Reference gene primer amplification yielded estimated nucleated cell counts. Method: immunoSEQ multiplex PCR; TCRdb's copy keeps in-frame clones and lacks some. V and J calls and clone size are as listed in that table; D and trimming were resolved from the DNA. The data show under 200,000 clones, 80% to 90% seen once. V shed 2 bases and J 0 bases; nucleotides not matched to a gene: 10. From germline, CDR1 is LNHDA and CDR2 SQIVND (reference sequence). The CDR3 consists of 18 residues. The sample was peripheral blood. This clonotype was sampled from an elderly woman with COVID-19, enrolled during active disease. The rearrangement uses TRBV19 and TRBJ1-3, with 7 bases lining up with TRBD1. CDR3 loop: CASSILLAGGRSGNTIYF. CDR3 bases: TGTGCCAGTAGTATACTCTTGGCAGGGGGTCGCTCTGGAAACACCATATATTTT.